The subject of this entry is one T cell receptor (beta chain). Its antigen is undetermined. TCRdb called the 5' RACE reads again in MiXCR, with one record for every CDR3 protein. This repertoire shows some 560,000 distinct CDR3 sequences, around 9.6% found once; its top ten account for approximately 3%. The data belong to a study of identical twins. Study-wide results and caveats: Insertions were fewer in abundant cord blood beta clonotypes, whereas memory repertoires showed none of this pattern. Not following the same donors, the study drew its conclusions from cross-sectional statistical analysis. Sequences that were out-of-frame, alpha and twin-shared displayed an excess of low generation probability.

Germline-derived CDR1 and CDR2 are SGHVS and FQNEAQ. Trimming stripped 5 bases from V and 2 bases from J, with 13 bases between. The CDR3 has 14 residues. The same sample was also used in a study of yellow fever vaccine responses in identical twins.

The TCR originated in a young woman in good health. The chain links TRBV7-8 to TRBJ2-7; D uncertain. The sequenced sample was PBMCs. CDR3 amino acids: CASSAYGGPYEQYF. In DNA form, the CDR3 reads TGTGCCAGCAGCGCATACGGCGGCCCCTACGAGCAGTACTTC.